This T cell receptor beta chain originates from a study of blood T cell repertoires in COVID-19. Study-level information: Both acute and convalescent COVID-19 samples were obtained from the United States, Italy and Spain.

This table comes from immunoSEQ multiplex PCR, and its TCRdb copy is limited to in-frame clones, with some not included. The sample has approximately 170,000 clones, roughly 80% seen once. Germline CDR1 SGHTA, CDR2 FQGNSA. With 5 bases removed from V and 5 bases from J, the gap between germline ends came to 15 bases. The CDR3 runs to 14 residues. The origin of this receptor is a woman in her 50s who had recovered from COVID-19. Sequenced: PBMCs or T cells enriched from blood (not recorded which). V gene TRBV7-2 combines with J gene TRBJ1-1, with D unresolved. CDR3 sequence (DNA): TGTGCCAGCAGCCCCGTGAGGATAGGAACTGAAGCTTTCTTT. Its protein product is CASSPVRIGTEAFF.